Shown below are 30 T cell receptor beta chains from a single sample sequenced in a study of blood T cell repertoires in COVID-19. This table comes from immunoSEQ multiplex PCR, and its TCRdb copy is limited to in-frame clones, with some not included. The sample records around 270,000 clones, approximately 86% being singletons. The sample comprised peripheral blood. The receptor set was obtained from a human donor with COVID-19, enrolled during active disease. The donor label of this sample is uncertain.

The sample holds one count of this clone. V is TRBV11-2 and J is TRBJ1-4; 7 nucleotides align to TRBD1. The germline CDR1 and CDR2 sequences are SGHAT and FQNNGV. The CDR3 runs to 17 residues. After removal of 2 bases from V and 4 bases from J, the junction contained 10 bases not matched to a gene. CDR3 amino acids: CASSLSTGTVINEKLFF. The CDR3 DNA follows: TGTGCCAGCAGCTTATCGACCGGGACAGTCATTAATGAAAAACTGTTTTTT.

This chain uses TRBV30 with TRBJ2-3; D perhaps matches TRBD2 (5 bases). The CDR3 consists of 12 residues. Trimming removed 6 bases at V and 5 bases at J, with 12 bases between. Per germline, CDR1 GTSNPN and CDR2 SVGIG (reference sequence). The CDR3 sequence: CACLRAGDTQYF. CDR3 nucleotides: TGTGCCTGCCTGCGGGCGGGAGATACGCAGTATTTT. The full variable domain, its missing parts supplied by reference TRBV30 and TRBJ2-3, is SQTIHQWPATLVQPVGSPLSLECTVEGTSNPNLYWYRQAAGRGLQLLFYSVGIGQISSEVPQNLSASRPQDRQFILSSKKLLLSDSGFYLCACLRAGDTQYFGPGTRLTVL.

The genes are TRBV5-1 and TRBJ1-1; TRBD1 might be the D (5 bases). Between the trimmed V and J ends, which lost 1 base and 2 bases, there was a span of 12 bases. The CDR3 has 15 amino acids. The V gene's germline CDR1 is SGHRS and CDR2 YFSETQ. CDR3 sequence reads: CASSLQGPPNTEAFF. The DNA of the CDR3 is TGCGCCAGCAGCTTGCAGGGCCCACCAAACACTGAAGCTTTCTTT.

V is TRBV5-1 and J is TRBJ2-1; tentative D call: TRBD2 (6 bases). Germline V CDR1 and CDR2: SGHRS, YFSETQ. Trimming took off 4 bases at V and 1 base at J, with 18 bases between the two ends. CDR3 length: 17 amino acids. CDR3 DNA sequence: TGCGCCAGCAGCCCTCATGAGCGGGTTTCTTCCTACAATGAGCAGTTCTTC. Translating gives CASSPHERVSSYNEQFF.

CDR3 DNA: TGTGCCAGCAGTTCCGGACTAGCCCGCGAGCAGTACTTC. Translation gives CASSSGLAREQYF. This rearrangement joins TRBV28 to TRBJ2-7; 8 bases match TRBD2. Germline V gene data show CDR1 as MDHEN and CDR2 as SYDVKM. V trimming: 4 bases; J trimming: 6 bases; junction bases outside the gene matches: 5. The CDR3 covers 13 residues.

Comments on this clone: The same CDR3 also results from other DNA sequences found in this sample. The chain uses TRBV11-2 and TRBJ1-5; D perhaps matches TRBD1 (5 bases). Per germline, CDR1 SGHAT and CDR2 FQNNGV. There are 14 residues in the CDR3. Trimming took off 5 bases at V and 3 bases at J, with 11 bases between the two ends. The CDR3 sequence is CASSLGGSNQPQHF. The DNA for the CDR3 is TGTGCCAGCAGCCTCGGGGGATCCAATCAGCCCCAGCATTTT.

This clone has a single count. The chain has TRBV19 and TRBJ1-6; 9 nucleotides align to TRBD1. J gave up 5 bases and V 6 bases, and 11 bases lay outside the gene matches. This CDR3 region has 17 residues. Germline V gives CDR1 LNHDA, CDR2 SQIVND (reference sequence). CDR3: CASSPPGQGRNNSPLHF. DNA of the CDR3: TGTGCCAGTAGCCCTCCGGGACAGGGACGAAATAATTCACCCCTCCACTTT.

CDR3 nucleotides: TGTGCCAGCTCACCACTTGCGTCCCAGCGGGCGAGCACAGATACGCAGTATTTT. This gives the protein CASSPLASQRASTDTQYF. V is TRBV18 and J is TRBJ2-3; TRBD2 might be the D (6 bases). CDR1 and CDR2 from the germline V gene are KGHSH and LQKENI. The CDR3 has 18 amino acids. Trimming cost V 1 base and J 0 bases, with 17 bases left between them.

This clone was counted a few times. The chain links TRBV28 to TRBJ2-7; D possibly corresponds to TRBD2 (7 bases). Germline assignment: CDR1 MDHEN and CDR2 SYDVKM. This CDR3 has 15 amino acids. Between the trimmed V and J ends, which lost 3 bases and 6 bases, there was a span of 18 bases. The CDR3 loop reads CASSFGGQPWVEQYF. The CDR3 DNA sequence: TGTGCCAGCAGTTTCGGGGGGCAGCCTTGGGTCGAGCAGTACTTC.

V usage is TRBV6-5 and J usage is TRBJ1-1, with D uncertain. Germline V CDR1 and CDR2: MNHEY, SVGAGI. The CDR3 is 14 amino acids. V was shortened by 6 bases and J by 1 base, with 12 bases between the two germline ends. The CDR3 protein is CASSHDLPNTEAFF. In nucleotides, the CDR3 is TGTGCCAGCAGCCACGACTTACCGAACACTGAAGCTTTCTTT.

This clone was seen more than once but under ten times. V usage is TRBV5-4 and J usage is TRBJ2-1; tentatively, D is TRBD1 (5 bases). CDR1 and CDR2 from the germline V gene are SGHNT and YYREEE (reference sequence). CDR3 size: 15 residues. V was pared by 4 bases and J by 4 bases, with 15 bases between. Here the CDR3 DNA reads TGTGCCAGCAGCCTGGGGCTAGGAAATTACAATGAGCAGTTCTTC. This codes for CASSLGLGNYNEQFF.

This clone has more than one count but fewer than ten. The chain combines TRBV27 with TRBJ2-7; TRBD1 agrees at 9 bases. CDR3 length equals 14 residues. Unmatched junction bases numbered 7, after V lost 5 bases and J lost 5 bases. Germline assignment: CDR1 MNHEY and CDR2 SMNVEV (reference sequence). The CDR3 region is CASSRAGTGNEQYF. CDR3 DNA sequence: TGTGCCAGCAGTCGAGCCGGGACAGGGAACGAGCAGTACTTC.

This clone was counted only a few times. V is TRBV18 and J is TRBJ2-7, with 8 bases lining up with TRBD2. Germline lookup yields CDR1 KGHSH and CDR2 LQKENI. The CDR3 is 15 amino acids. The ends lost 5 bases at V and 4 bases at J; junction bases unmatched: 10. The CDR3 here is CASSALAGGLYEQYF. The DNA for the CDR3 is TGTGCCAGCTCAGCCCTAGCGGGTGGTTTGTACGAGCAGTACTTC. Full variable domain (rest looked up from reference TRBV18 and TRBJ2-7): NAGVMQNPRHLVRRRGQEARLRCSPMKGHSHVYWYRQLPEEGLKFMVYLQKENIIDESGMPKERFSAEFPKEGPSILRIQQVVRGDSAAYFCASSALAGGLYEQYFGPGTRLTVT.

CDR3 protein: CAISDNGEAFF. DNA for the CDR3: TGTGCCATCAGTGATAACGGTGAAGCTTTCTTT. The chain uses TRBV10-3 and TRBJ1-1; D not certain. The length of the CDR3 is 11 residues. The germline CDR1 and CDR2 sequences are ENHRY and SYGVKD. Between the trimmed V and J ends, which lost 3 bases and 7 bases, there was a span of 6 bases.

The chain joins TRBV27 to TRBJ2-1, with TRBD2 identical over 11 bases. This CDR3 comprises 21 residues. The V gene's germline CDR1 is MNHEY and CDR2 SMNVEV (reference sequence). V trimming: 3 bases; J trimming: 9 bases; junction bases outside the gene matches: 25. The CDR3 reads CASSFRYGGPSGRLSGGEQFF. The DNA for the CDR3 is TGTGCCAGCAGTTTCCGGTATGGGGGTCCTAGCGGGAGGCTTAGCGGGGGTGAGCAGTTCTTC.

The chain combines TRBV7-8 with TRBJ2-3, with D perhaps matching TRBD1 (6 bases). CDR3 length equals 15 residues. The germline V gene encodes CDR1 SGHVS and CDR2 FQNEAQ. The V end was cut by 6 bases, the J end by 2 bases, with 15 bases between. The CDR3, as DNA: TGTGCCAGCAGGGCCAACAGGGTGTCCACAGATACGCAGTATTTT. Protein product: CASRANRVSTDTQYF.

The J gene is TRBJ1-5, the V gene TRBV2; 10 bases line up with TRBD1. CDR3 length: 17 amino acids. Unmatched junction bases numbered 12, after V lost 6 bases and J lost 4 bases. Germline lookup yields CDR1 SNHLY and CDR2 FYNNEI. The CDR3 protein is CASRQPGQGIRNQPQHF. The CDR3, as DNA: TGTGCCAGCAGGCAACCGGGACAGGGGATAAGGAATCAGCCCCAGCATTTT. Looking up the rest from reference TRBV2 and TRBJ1-5 gives the full variable domain: EPEVTQTPSHQVTQMGQEVILRCVPISNHLYFYWYRQILGQKVEFLVSFYNNEISEKSEIFDDQFSVERPDGSNFTLKIRSTKLEDSAMYFCASRQPGQGIRNQPQHFGDGTRLSIL.

This rearrangement joins TRBV5-1 to TRBJ2-7, with a tentative D call TRBD2 (6 bases). V was pared by 0 bases and J by 2 bases, with 18 bases between. The CDR3 is made up of 17 amino acids. Germline V gene data show CDR1 as SGHRS and CDR2 as YFSETQ. Here the CDR3 DNA reads TGCGCCAGCAGCTTGGCCTCGACGCGGGGCAGGGCCTACGAGCAGTACTTC. Protein product: CASSLASTRGRAYEQYF.

The rearrangement joins TRBV12-3 or TRBV12-4 to TRBJ2-7; D not resolved. Trimming shortened V by 4 bases and J by 3 bases, and 10 bases separated the two germline ends. CDR3 length: 13 amino acids. Here the CDR3 DNA reads TGTGCCAGCAGTTCCTCCCTTATCTACGAGCAGTACTTC. Translating gives CASSSSLIYEQYF.

The gene calls are TRBV7-9 and TRBJ1-2; D might be TRBD1 (5 bases). V lost 1 base and J lost 7, with 7 bases in between. Per germline, CDR1 SEHNR and CDR2 FQNEAQ (reference sequence). The CDR3 covers 12 residues. The CDR3 bases are TGTGCCAGCAGCTTAGTGGGGCGTGGCTACACCTTC. Amino acids: CASSLVGRGYTF. The variable domain in full, with the rest retrieved from reference TRBV7-9 and TRBJ1-2, is DTGVSQNPRHKITKRGQNVTFRCDPISEHNRLYWYRQTLGQGPEFLTYFQNEAQLEKSRLLSDRFSAERPKGSFSTLEIQRTEQGDSAMYLCASSLVGRGYTFGSGTRLTVV.

The chain carries TRBV30 and TRBJ1-2; D not resolved. This CDR3 region has 11 residues. V was trimmed by 2 bases and J by 8 bases, leaving 9 bases between them. CDR1 GTSNPN and CDR2 SVGIG come from the germline V gene (reference sequence). The CDR3 region is CAWSITVGYTF. CDR3 coding DNA: TGTGCCTGGAGTATTACTGTAGGCTACACCTTC.

The rearrangement links TRBV5-4 to TRBJ2-7, with D perhaps matching TRBD2 (6 bases). Germline V gene data show CDR1 as SGHNT and CDR2 as YYREEE (reference sequence). The CDR3 runs to 15 residues. Trimming took 4 bases from V and 4 from J, leaving 18 bases between them. The CDR3 sequence: CASSRPSDSGYEQYF. Here the CDR3 DNA reads TGTGCCAGCAGCCGGCCTAGCGACTCGGGGTACGAGCAGTACTTC.

V is TRBV5-6 and J is TRBJ2-1; 11 nucleotides match TRBD2. The V gene's germline CDR1 is SGHDT and CDR2 YYEEEE. V trimming: 4 bases; J trimming: 6 bases; junction bases outside the gene matches: 6. The CDR3 covers 15 residues. Here the CDR3 DNA reads TGTGCCAGCAGCGTGACGACTAGCGGGACCAATGAGCAGTTCTTC. Encoded protein: CASSVTTSGTNEQFF.

The J gene is TRBJ1-4, the V gene TRBV4-3, with 10 nucleotides matching TRBD1. Germline CDR1 and CDR2: LGHNA and YSLEER. The CDR3 loop spans 15 amino acids. Trimming removed 3 bases from V and 5 bases from J; junction bases left unmatched: 3. In nucleotides, the CDR3 is TGCGCCAGCAGCCAGCCGGGACAGGGGAATGAAAAACTGTTTTTT. This translates into CASSQPGQGNEKLFF.

V gene TRBV5-1 combines with J gene TRBJ2-1, with TRBD2 matching 10 bases. The CDR3 covers 20 residues. The germline CDR1 and CDR2 sequences are SGHRS and YFSETQ. J was trimmed by 2 bases and V by 0 bases; bases with no gene match: 14. The CDR3 loop reads CASSLETGTSAGGAYNEQFF. CDR3 DNA: TGCGCCAGCAGCTTGGAAACCGGGACTAGCGCCGGGGGCGCCTACAATGAGCAGTTCTTC.

As for this clone: Being one base from a much bigger clone, this may be a read error. The CDR3 nucleotides read TGTGCCAGCAGCCGGACTAGCGCGAACAATGAGCAGTTCTTC. Its translation is CASSRTSANNEQFF. V gene TRBV7-2 combines with J gene TRBJ2-1, with 9 bases identical to TRBD2. Unmatched junction bases numbered 4, after V lost 5 bases and J lost 5 bases. Germline V lookup: CDR1 SGHTA, CDR2 FQGNSA. The CDR3 totals 14 residues.

The chain joins TRBV28 to TRBJ1-2; no firm D call. The germline V gene has CDR1 MDHEN and CDR2 SYDVKM. This CDR3 has 12 residues. V was trimmed by 6 bases and J by 5 bases, leaving 10 bases between them. CDR3 coding DNA: TGTGCCAGCAGGACACCGGAATATGGCTACACCTTC. Amino acid sequence: CASRTPEYGYTF.

The chain links TRBV11-1 to TRBJ1-2; perhaps TRBD1 as D (6 bases). CDR1 SGHAT and CDR2 FQDESV come from the germline V gene (reference sequence). The CDR3 spans 13 residues. Deletions cut 5 bases from V and 7 bases from J, with 14 bases between. CDR3 DNA sequence: TGTGCCAGCAGCCCTCAGGGGCAGGGTGGCTACACCTTC. Protein sequence: CASSPQGQGGYTF.

This chain uses TRBV5-4 with TRBJ2-2, with TRBD1 as a possible D gene (6 bases). The CDR3 runs to 14 residues. Germline CDR1 SGHNT, CDR2 YYREEE (reference sequence). V lost 1 base and J lost 4, with 8 bases in between. In DNA form, the CDR3 reads TGTGCCAGCAGCTTGAAGGGGGTCACCGGGGAGCTGTTTTTT. Its translation: CASSLKGVTGELFF.

V and J are TRBV28 and TRBJ1-1, with D possibly matching TRBD1 (6 bases). The CDR3 consists of 14 residues. Trimming removed 6 bases from V and 4 bases from J, with 15 bases in between. Germline V gives CDR1 MDHEN, CDR2 SYDVKM. The DNA of the CDR3 is TGTGCCAGCAGGCGGGGGGGGCGGATCACTGAAGCTTTCTTT. Its protein is CASRRGGRITEAFF.